The 22 T cell receptor beta chains given below trace back to one sample, sequenced in a study of radiation and T cells in renal cell carcinoma (dated by TCRdb to the early 2020s). Interpreted using the paper, the time point label stands for: blood 4 weeks post-SBRT, at nephrectomy. Taken with the paper, the label for treatment or condition translates to: 15 Gy SBRT to primary tumor, nephrectomy 4 weeks later. The receptor library was made with the immunoSEQ multiplex PCR assay. TCRdb's version of the immuneACCESS table is confined to in-frame rearrangements and falls short of the full clone set. An unresolved V gene accounts for under half of the shortfall where checked; the remainder is of unknown origin. In all, the sample holds roughly 160,000 clones, and about 88% of those were seen once. Roughly 12% of the sample belongs to the ten largest clones. The material sequenced was blood, taken from a patient whose treatment included radiotherapy and nephrectomy. Source of these receptors: a woman in her fifties or sixties with renal cell carcinoma.

The gene calls are TRBV18 and TRBJ2-7, with TRBD1 matching 7 bases. Germline loops: CDR1 KGHSH, CDR2 LQKENI. Trimming took 4 bases from V and 1 from J; bases not matched to a gene: 10. The CDR3 extends over 16 amino acids. CDR3 nucleotide sequence: TGTGCCAGCTCACAACTCTCCGGGACAGTTTCCTACGAGCAGTACTTC. Protein sequence: CASSQLSGTVSYEQYF.

V is TRBV5-1 and J is TRBJ1-1, with D tentatively TRBD1 (5 bases). CDR3 length: 16 residues. Looked up from germline, CDR1 is SGHRS and CDR2 is YFSETQ. The V and J ends lost 4 bases and 5 bases respectively, with 21 bases between them. CDR3 nucleotide sequence: TGCGCCAGCAGCCCCGGGGGGGGTTTCCTGGAGACTGAAGCTTTCTTT. Amino acid sequence: CASSPGGGFLETEAFF.

This clone has just a few counts. The CDR3 spells CGKGRAGELFF. As DNA, the CDR3 is TGTGGTAAGGGTAGGGCCGGGGAGCTGTTTTTT. This chain joins TRBV7-2 and TRBJ2-2; D remains unclear. The germline gives CDR1 SGHTA, CDR2 FQGNSA. This CDR3 spans 11 amino acids.

The V gene is TRBV6-6, the J gene TRBJ2-3; D might be TRBD1 or TRBD2, each matching 5 bases. This CDR3 comprises 12 residues. V was shortened by 5 bases and J by 6 bases, with 9 bases between the two germline ends. Per the germline V gene, CDR1 is MNHNY and CDR2 is SVGAGI (reference sequence). CDR3 coding DNA: TGTGCCAGCAGTATCTGGGGGGATACGCAGTATTTT. It specifies CASSIWGDTQYF.

The chain combines TRBV7-6 with TRBJ1-5; D possibly corresponds to TRBD1 (5 bases). Deletions cut 2 bases from V and 5 bases from J, with 7 bases between. Germline CDR1 reads SGHVS; CDR2 reads FNYEAQ. The CDR3 is 13 residues long. The CDR3 protein is CASSLQGDQPQHF. The CDR3 bases are TGTGCCAGCAGCTTACAGGGAGATCAGCCCCAGCATTTT.

Remarks on this clone: One end of the junction fails to match germline, which may point to a read error. J is TRBJ2-2 and V is TRBV7-7; D gene ambiguous. CDR1 is SSHAT, CDR2 FNYEAQ, per germline (reference sequence). The CDR3 is 15 amino acids. CDR3 protein: CASSPEWARSGELFF. The CDR3 bases are TGTGCTAGCAGCCCCGAGTGGGCACGGAGCGGGGAGCTGTTTTTT.

The DNA for the CDR3 is TGCGCCAGCAGCCCTAGCGGGGCGACCTACGAGCAGTACTTC. Protein: CASSPSGATYEQYF. This chain links TRBV5-1 with TRBJ2-7; 9 nucleotides agree with TRBD2. Per the germline V gene, CDR1 is SGHRS and CDR2 is YFSETQ. V trimming: 4 bases; J trimming: 2 bases; junction bases outside the gene matches: 4. The CDR3 length is 14 residues.

The J gene is TRBJ2-7, the V gene TRBV20-1; D gene unclear. Germline CDR1 and CDR2: DFQATT and SNEGSKA (reference sequence). The CDR3 has 11 residues. V shed 1 base and J shed 4 bases, with 5 bases lying between them. The CDR3 region has the DNA TGCAGTGCTAGAGGGAATTACGAGCAGTACTTC. Its translation: CSARGNYEQYF.

The chain recombines TRBV5-1 with TRBJ2-3; the match to TRBD2 covers 7 bases. This CDR3 is 17 amino acids long. From germline, CDR1 is SGHRS and CDR2 YFSETQ. Trimming removed 0 bases from V and 1 base from J; junction bases left unmatched: 8. The CDR3 sequence is CASSLGRASGRTDTQYF. DNA of the CDR3: TGCGCCAGCAGCTTGGGGCGGGCTAGCGGACGCACAGATACGCAGTATTTT.

The rearrangement uses TRBV19 and TRBJ2-4; tentative D call: TRBD1 (5 bases). The CDR3 runs 15 residues. Trimming cost V 6 bases and J 0 bases, with 12 bases left between them. Germline V gives CDR1 LNHDA, CDR2 SQIVND (reference sequence). CDR3 region: CASSTPGLAKNIQYF. The CDR3, as DNA: TGTGCCAGTAGCACTCCAGGGTTAGCCAAAAACATTCAGTACTTC. The variable domain in full, with the rest retrieved from reference TRBV19 and TRBJ2-4, is DGGITQSPKYLFRKEGQNVTLSCEQNLNHDAMYWYRQDPGQGLRLIYYSQIVNDFQKGDIAEGYSVSREKKESFPLTVTSAQKNPTAFYLCASSTPGLAKNIQYFGAGTRLSVL.

The DNA of the CDR3 is TGCGCCAGCAGCCAGACAGGTCGGTATCAGCCCCAGCATTTT. This codes for CASSQTGRYQPQHF. The rearrangement links TRBV4-1 to TRBJ1-5, with D perhaps TRBD1 (6 bases). This CDR3 is 14 amino acids long. Germline CDR1 MGHRA, CDR2 YSYEKL. Trimming took off 3 bases at V and 5 bases at J, with 11 bases between the two ends.

The rearrangement joins TRBV6-1 to TRBJ1-2, with 7 bases fitting TRBD1. J was trimmed by 4 bases and V by 6 bases; bases with no gene match: 8. The CDR3 runs 14 residues. Germline CDR1 MNHNS, CDR2 SASEGT. The CDR3 region has the DNA TGTGCCAGCAGCCACCAGGGGGGACCCTATGGCTACACCTTC. Its protein product is CASSHQGGPYGYTF.

This rearrangement joins TRBV6-5 to TRBJ2-7; D uncertain. The CDR3 spans 14 residues. Germline-derived CDR1 and CDR2 are MNHEY and SVGAGI. V lost 5 bases to trimming and J lost 1 base, with 12 bases between them. CDR3 sequence reads: CASSLGRKSYEQYF. The CDR3 nucleotides read TGTGCCAGCAGTCTTGGACGTAAGTCCTACGAGCAGTACTTC.

The gene calls are TRBV5-1 and TRBJ2-7, with a weak D call TRBD2 (5 bases). The V end lost 6 bases, the J end lost 0 bases, and 16 bases lay between the germline ends. The germline gives CDR1 SGHRS, CDR2 YFSETQ. The CDR3 contains 15 residues. The CDR3 reads CASTFGIGNSYEQYF. DNA for the CDR3: TGCGCCAGCACCTTTGGCATCGGGAACTCCTACGAGCAGTACTTC.

The V gene is TRBV7-3, the J gene TRBJ2-7; TRBD2 is a possible D gene (6 bases). CDR1 and CDR2 from the germline V gene are SGHTA and FQGTGA. V lost 2 bases and J 7 bases, leaving 18 bases between the germline ends. There are 15 residues in the CDR3. CDR3 bases: TGTGCCAGCAGCTTATTATCCGGATCCGGGAGTGAGCAGTACTTC. This gives the protein CASSLLSGSGSEQYF.

The CDR3 DNA follows: TGTGCCATCAGGGCAAGGTGGGGTGGGGACACTGAAGCTTTCTTT. Its protein product is CAIRARWGGDTEAFF. The chain uses TRBV10-3 and TRBJ1-1; D gene unclear. CDR3 size: 15 residues. V was shortened by 6 bases and J by 3 bases, with 17 bases between the two germline ends. The germline V gene has CDR1 ENHRY and CDR2 SYGVKD.

CDR3 coding DNA: TGTGCCAGCTCACCAGATGTCGGAATCCACACTGAAGCTTTCTTT. Amino acids: CASSPDVGIHTEAFF. The chain carries TRBV18 and TRBJ1-1; D gene uncertain. The CDR3 has 15 residues. Trimming cost V 2 bases and J 3 bases, with 13 bases left between them. Germline values: CDR1 KGHSH, CDR2 LQKENI.

The V and J genes are TRBV11-1 and TRBJ2-5; 7 bases are a match to TRBD1. This CDR3 region has 16 residues. In germline, CDR1 is SGHAT, CDR2 FQDESV (reference sequence). Losses at the gene ends were 4 bases for V and 2 bases for J; bases not matched to a gene: 10. For the CDR3, the DNA is TGTGCCAGCAGCTACACCTTGGGACAGATTCAAGAGACCCAGTACTTC. It translates to CASSYTLGQIQETQYF.

The rearrangement joins TRBV6-5 to TRBJ2-5; 7 nucleotides agree with TRBD1. Germline V lookup: CDR1 MNHEY, CDR2 SVGAGI. The ends lost 3 bases at V and 1 base at J; junction bases unmatched: 5. CDR3 size: 15 residues. This chain's CDR3 is CASSYHQGVQETQYF. CDR3 coding DNA: TGTGCCAGCAGTTATCACCAGGGGGTCCAAGAGACCCAGTACTTC.

This clone has a single count. V gene TRBV4-2 combines with J gene TRBJ1-1; TRBD1 agrees at 7 bases. This CDR3 contains 13 residues. Trimming cost V 6 bases and J 6 bases; bases outside gene matches: 7. In germline, CDR1 is LGHNA, CDR2 YNFKEQ. The CDR3 region is CASRPTTGPEAFF. The CDR3 nucleotides are TGTGCCAGCAGACCCACGACAGGGCCTGAAGCTTTCTTT.

The chain recombines TRBV5-5 with TRBJ2-1; D unclear. The CDR3 is made up of 14 amino acids. Trimming took 0 bases from V and 6 from J, leaving 10 bases between them. In germline, CDR1 is SGHKS, CDR2 YYEKEE (reference sequence). This CDR3 is CASSLDQGSNEQFF. As DNA, the CDR3 is TGTGCCAGCAGCTTGGACCAAGGAAGCAATGAGCAGTTCTTC.

This rearrangement joins TRBV5-1 to TRBJ2-7; TRBD2 is a possible D gene (7 bases). This CDR3 contains 14 residues. V was shortened by 4 bases and J by 4 bases, with 15 bases between the two germline ends. Germline CDR1 and CDR2: SGHRS and YFSETQ. The CDR3 DNA is TGCGCCAGCAGCGCCTTCGCGGGGGCTTACGAGCAGTACTTC. It is translated as CASSAFAGAYEQYF. Combining the CDR3 with reference TRBV5-1 and TRBJ2-7 gives the whole variable domain KAGVTQTPRYLIKTRGQQVTLSCSPISGHRSVSWYQQTPGQGLQFLFEYFSETQRNKGNFPGRFSGRQFSNSRSEMNVSTLELGDSALYLCASSAFAGAYEQYFGPGTRLTVT.